Listed below are T cell receptor beta chains from one sample, sequenced in a study of T cell responses to AZD1222 COVID-19 vaccine. Only in-frame clones appear in the TCRdb table, and some are missing; sequencing was by immunoSEQ multiplex PCR. This table holds 120,000 or so clones, roughly 90% found once. Material: peripheral blood, obtained on day 0 of AZD1222 vaccination. The receptors were gathered from an adult in good health. The CDR3 runs from the conserved cysteine through the conserved F or W. The order of the fields is V gene, J gene, CDR3 protein.

V: TRBV6-5
J: TRBJ2-7
CDR3: CASSYSPGLGYEQYF

V: TRBV6-6
J: TRBJ2-2
CDR3: CASSYSITNTGELFF

V: TRBV20-1
J: TRBJ2-7
CDR3: CSASRGQGYSYEQYF

V: TRBV6-2/TRBV6-3
J: TRBJ2-7
CDR3: CASSQGVGRAYEQYF

V: TRBV29-1
J: TRBJ1-2
CDR3: CSVASPTPAGSRYGYTF

V: TRBV7-8
J: TRBJ2-7
CDR3: CASSLAGFSYEQYF

V: TRBV6-2/TRBV6-3
J: TRBJ2-1
CDR3: CASSYPGGTSSYNEQFF

V: TRBV14
J: TRBJ2-1
CDR3: CASSRDSYNEQFF

V: TRBV28
J: TRBJ2-7
CDR3: CASSDSGRAGEQYF

V: TRBV29-1
J: TRBJ1-2
CDR3: CSVVSGTGSFNGYTF

V: TRBV6-2/TRBV6-3
J: TRBJ2-7
CDR3: CASIPTGAGGEQYF

V: TRBV18
J: TRBJ1-1
CDR3: CASSTTYTRFEAFF

V: TRBV2
J: TRBJ1-2
CDR3: CARPPEDGYTF

V: TRBV19
J: TRBJ2-5
CDR3: CASSIHGTSGEETQYF

V: TRBV7-8
J: TRBJ1-1
CDR3: CASSFLPLGLNTEAFF

V: TRBV24-1
J: TRBJ1-2
CDR3: CATSDSATGRYGYTF

V: TRBV28
J: TRBJ1-2
CDR3: CASRVGRLINYGYTF

V: TRBV11-2
J: TRBJ1-6
CDR3: CASSFGTGTESPLHF

V: TRBV28
J: TRBJ1-4
CDR3: CASSVIEKLFF

V: TRBV30
J: TRBJ1-2
CDR3: CAWSPGTAYGYTF

V: TRBV29-1
J: TRBJ1-1
CDR3: CSVDRDPGNTEAFF

V: TRBV4-3
J: TRBJ2-7
CDR3: CASSQDWTGAYEQYF

V: TRBV20-1
J: TRBJ1-2
CDR3: CSGPHAGGRTF

V: TRBV11-2
J: TRBJ2-1
CDR3: CASRRNSNEQFF

V: TRBV10-3
J: TRBJ2-3
CDR3: CAISLQGRADTQYF

V: TRBV27
J: TRBJ2-2
CDR3: CASSSSGLAAMNTGELFF

V: TRBV27
J: TRBJ2-2
CDR3: CASSSLGELFF

V: TRBV28
J: TRBJ2-1
CDR3: CASSSSANADEQFF

V: TRBV25-1
J: TRBJ2-7
CDR3: CASSDGLAGYPYEQYF

V: TRBV6-2/TRBV6-3
J: TRBJ2-7
CDR3: CASSRDLPSYEQYF

V: TRBV6-1
J: TRBJ2-7
CDR3: CASSEADRNSYEQYF

V: TRBV11-3
J: TRBJ2-1
CDR3: CASSLVAGVPPGEQFF

V: TRBV2
J: TRBJ2-3
CDR3: CASIQGAADTQYF

V: TRBV27
J: TRBJ1-3
CDR3: CASSPRTASGNTIYF

V: TRBV5-1
J: TRBJ1-1
CDR3: CASSGDLNTEAFF

V: TRBV9
J: TRBJ2-5
CDR3: CASSVSSGPEIGETQYF

V: TRBV7-8
J: TRBJ2-7
CDR3: CASSLGGPGHMSYEQYF

V: TRBV29-1
J: TRBJ2-1
CDR3: CSGGRGTSVYNEQFF

V: TRBV24-1
J: TRBJ2-1
CDR3: CATSDLRGGEQFF

V: TRBV30
J: TRBJ2-3
CDR3: CAWGKIGPDTQYF

V: TRBV13
J: TRBJ1-5
CDR3: CASSSRDIRNQPQHF

V: TRBV19
J: TRBJ2-7
CDR3: CASSTYSPPYEQYF

V: TRBV9
J: TRBJ2-1
CDR3: CASSTEERETDNEQFF

V: TRBV7-9
J: TRBJ2-2
CDR3: CATLGPSDGINTGELFF

V: TRBV2
J: TRBJ2-7
CDR3: CASSGSGGPNYEQYF